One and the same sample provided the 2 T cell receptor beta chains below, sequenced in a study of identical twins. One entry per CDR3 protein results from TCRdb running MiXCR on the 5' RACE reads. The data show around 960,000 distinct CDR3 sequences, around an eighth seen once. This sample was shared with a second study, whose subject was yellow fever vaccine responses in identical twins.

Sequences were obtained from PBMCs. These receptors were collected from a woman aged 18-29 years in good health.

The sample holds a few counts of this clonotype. The CDR3 region has the DNA TGTGCCAGCAGCTTCAAAGCGGGGGGGCAAGAGACCCAGTACTTC. Residues: CASSFKAGGQETQYF. V gene TRBV5-4 combines with J gene TRBJ2-5; 10 bases agree with TRBD2. V was pared by 2 bases and J by 2 bases, with 3 bases of the junction left unmatched. The V gene's germline CDR1 is SGHNT and CDR2 YYREEE (reference sequence). The CDR3 contains 15 residues.

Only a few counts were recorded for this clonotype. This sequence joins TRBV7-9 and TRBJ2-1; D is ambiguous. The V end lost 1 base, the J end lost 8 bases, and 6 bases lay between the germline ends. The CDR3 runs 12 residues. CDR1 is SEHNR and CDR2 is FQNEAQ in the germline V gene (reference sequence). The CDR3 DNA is TGTGCCAGCAGCTTAGTCGAGCATGAGCAGTTCTTC. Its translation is CASSLVEHEQFF.